The 11 T cell receptor beta chains presented below share a single source sample, sequenced in a study of blood T cell repertoires in COVID-19. Data came from immunoSEQ multiplex PCR; TCRdb stores just in-frame clones and leaves some out. The table has 200,000 to 250,000 clones, about nine tenths seen once; the top ten hold roughly 5.8%. Sequences were obtained from peripheral blood. The source of these receptors is a man between 60 and 75 years old with acute or convalescent COVID-19.

The chain uses TRBV11-2 and TRBJ1-5; D uncertain. The CDR3 runs 13 residues. V was pared by 0 bases and J by 6 bases, with 6 bases between. Germline CDR1 SGHAT, CDR2 FQNNGV. This CDR3 reads CASSLDRGQPQHF. DNA for the CDR3: TGTGCCAGCAGCTTAGATCGGGGTCAGCCCCAGCATTTT.

This clone was counted only a few times. The gene calls are TRBV28 and TRBJ2-4; TRBD1 is a possible D gene (5 bases). V lost 7 bases and J lost 3, with 19 bases in between. The CDR3 contains 16 residues. In germline, CDR1 is MDHEN, CDR2 SYDVKM. The chain's CDR3 is CASNGAVGLVKNIQYF. CDR3 nucleotides: TGTGCCAGCAATGGGGCAGTAGGCCTAGTCAAAAACATTCAGTACTTC.

The CDR3 spells CASSYMGQGVGTEAFF. CDR3 nucleotide sequence: TGTGCCAGCAGTTACATGGGACAGGGGGTTGGCACTGAAGCTTTCTTT. V and J are TRBV6-6 and TRBJ1-1; TRBD1 agrees at 11 bases. Germline CDR1 and CDR2: MNHNY and SVGAGI (reference sequence). The CDR3 sequence is 16 residues long. Trimming removed 2 bases from V and 4 bases from J; junction bases left unmatched: 6.

The CDR3, as DNA: TGCGCCAGCAGCCCTGACAAGAACACCGGGGAGCTGTTTTTT. Encoded protein: CASSPDKNTGELFF. The genes are TRBV4-1 and TRBJ2-2; D gene uncertain. The V end lost 4 bases, the J end lost 1 base, and 7 bases lay between the germline ends. The CDR3 contains 14 residues. CDR1 is MGHRA, CDR2 YSYEKL, per germline.

The CDR3 here is CAISEPGQGNSPLHF. CDR3 bases: TGTGCCATCAGTGAACCGGGACAGGGGAATTCACCCCTCCACTTT. The V call is TRBV10-3, the J call TRBJ1-6, with TRBD1 identical over 10 bases. J was trimmed by 7 bases and V by 3 bases; bases with no gene match: 3. Germline values: CDR1 ENHRY, CDR2 SYGVKD. The CDR3 spans 15 residues.

J is TRBJ2-7 and V is TRBV5-1; D perhaps matches TRBD2 (6 bases). The CDR3 consists of 14 residues. Germline CDR1 reads SGHRS; CDR2 reads YFSETQ. V was trimmed by 2 bases and J by 4 bases, leaving 13 bases between them. As DNA, the CDR3 is TGCGCCAGCAGCTTCGGCGGGATCGGGTACGAGCAGTACTTC. It translates to CASSFGGIGYEQYF. Full variable domain (remainder filled in from reference TRBV5-1 and TRBJ2-7): KAGVTQTPRYLIKTRGQQVTLSCSPISGHRSVSWYQQTPGQGLQFLFEYFSETQRNKGNFPGRFSGRQFSNSRSEMNVSTLELGDSALYLCASSFGGIGYEQYFGPGTRLTVT.

The rearrangement uses TRBV5-4 and TRBJ2-7; D is unresolved. Germline loops: CDR1 SGHNT, CDR2 YYREEE (reference sequence). V was trimmed by 1 base and J by 1 base, leaving 6 bases between them. CDR3 length equals 13 residues. The CDR3 sequence is CASSLTSSYEQYF. The CDR3 DNA reads as TGTGCCAGCAGCTTGACCAGTTCCTACGAGCAGTACTTC. The full variable domain, with the rest looked up from reference TRBV5-4 and TRBJ2-7, is ETGVTQSPTHLIKTRGQQVTLRCSSQSGHNTVSWYQQALGQGPQFIFQYYREEENGRGNFPPRFSGLQFPNYSSELNVNALELDDSALYLCASSLTSSYEQYFGPGTRLTVT.

The chain carries TRBV11-3 and TRBJ1-1; 11 nucleotides line up with TRBD1. The V gene end was trimmed by 4 bases and the J gene end by 11 bases; junction bases not matched to a gene: 15. Germline V gene lookup returns CDR1 SGHNT and CDR2 YENEEA. CDR3 length equals 16 residues. CDR3 protein: CASSSARRDRGKGAFF. CDR3 coding DNA: TGTGCCAGCAGCTCCGCCCGCCGGGACAGGGGGAAAGGGGCTTTCTTT.

The rearrangement links TRBV27 to TRBJ1-2; 12 nucleotides align to TRBD1. Per germline, CDR1 MNHEY and CDR2 SMNVEV (reference sequence). V lost 5 bases, J lost 7 bases, and 5 bases stayed unmatched. The CDR3 spans 14 residues. The CDR3 region has the DNA TGTGCCAGCAGTCCGGGACAGGGGGCCGGTGGCTACACCTTC. This translates into CASSPGQGAGGYTF.

The chain is built from TRBV28 and TRBJ1-5; 7 bases agree with TRBD1. The CDR3 has 13 residues. V lost 9 bases, J lost 6 bases, and 8 bases stayed unmatched. Germline V gene lookup returns CDR1 MDHEN and CDR2 SYDVKM. The CDR3 nucleotides read TGTGCCAGTTCGCGACAGGGCAGTCAGCCCCAGCATTTT. This codes for CASSRQGSQPQHF.

The V call is TRBV27, the J call TRBJ1-2, with D tentatively TRBD1 (5 bases). There are 13 residues in the CDR3. V was clipped by 8 bases and J by 5 bases, with 15 bases between them. The germline V gene encodes CDR1 MNHEY and CDR2 SMNVEV (reference sequence). The CDR3 region has the DNA TGTGCCAGCCGAACTCAGGGACTGTATGGCTACACCTTC. Amino acid sequence: CASRTQGLYGYTF.